This TCR beta chain is from a study of T cell clones after liver transplantation. Broader study findings: Circulating graft-donor-reactive CD4 TCRbeta sequences fell significantly post-transplant in most of the 8 subjects. In a couple of subjects, few donor cells limited the measurable donor-reactive repertoire.

Concerning this clone itself: What it binds is unknown.

Produced via immunoSEQ multiplex PCR; TCRdb's table is partial and in-frame only. The sample consists of 90,000 to 120,000 clones, around four fifths of them appearing once. Sequencing was performed on CD4+ T cells from blood, taken before liver transplant. The TCR comes from a human donor who received a liver transplant.

Here the CDR3 reads CASSLNRVMDTQYF. CDR3 DNA sequence: TGTGCCAGCAGCTTAAACAGGGTTATGGATACGCAGTATTTT. J is TRBJ2-3 and V is TRBV7-2; D is possibly TRBD1 (6 bases). V was clipped by 2 bases and J by 6 bases, with 12 bases between them. There are 14 residues in the CDR3. Germline lookup yields CDR1 SGHTA and CDR2 FQGNSA. Looking up the rest from reference TRBV7-2 and TRBJ2-3 gives the full variable domain: GAGVSQSPSNKVTEKGKDVELRCDPISGHTALYWYRQSLGQGLEFLIYFQGNSAPDKSGLPSDRFSAERTGGSVSTLTIQRTQQEDSAVYLCASSLNRVMDTQYFGPGTRLTVL.